The T cell receptor (beta chain) under discussion was sequenced for a study of beta chain features in type 1 diabetes. To note about this clone: Antigen: not known.

Broader study findings: TCRB CDR3s were moderately but significantly shorter in Type 1 diabetes patients in all four CD4+ subsets. Compared to healthy donors, patients appeared to have naive, central memory and Treg TCRB repertoires that were more alike.

The CDR3 is made up of 15 amino acids. V was pared by 3 bases and J by 4 bases, with 6 bases of the junction left unmatched. Germline CDR1 is SGDLS and CDR2 is YYNGEE. Sequencing targeted expressed TCRB transcripts, as all isolated RNA had been reverse transcribed. The table came from immunoSEQ multiplex PCR; TCRdb's copy has only in-frame clones and leaves some out. This sample has 250,000 or so clones, with around 21% found just once. The TCR was taken from a woman aged 40 to 50 with type 1 diabetes. The sample taken for sequencing was naive CD4+ T cells from blood. J is TRBJ1-5 and V is TRBV9, with TRBD1 matching 8 bases. The DNA for the CDR3 is TGTGCCAGCAGCGCAACAGGGGGAGGAAATCAGCCCCAGCATTTT. Encoded protein: CASSATGGGNQPQHF.